Described below is a single T cell receptor (beta chain) sequence and its context. This sample stems from a study of blood T cell repertoires in COVID-19. At the level of the study: T cells, B-cell-depleted T cells, or PBMCs supplied cDNA or gDNA.

Germline V gene sequence: CDR1 SGHNT, CDR2 YYREEE (reference sequence). Deletions cut 1 base from V and 7 bases from J, with 14 bases between. The CDR3 totals 14 residues. Authors' methods: Estimated nucleated cell counts came from reference gene primer amplification. The assay was immunoSEQ multiplex PCR, and TCRdb's table has in-frame clones only and misses some. That table gives V, J and clone size, and the DNA gave D and trimming. The sample lists about 300,000 clones; roughly 90% were seen once. The sequence was collected from a man between 18 and 29 years old with active or convalescent COVID-19. This sequence joins TRBV5-4 and TRBJ1-1; the D gene is possibly TRBD1 (5 bases). The specimen was peripheral blood. The CDR3 protein is CASSLFSRASEAFF. The CDR3, as DNA: TGTGCCAGCAGCTTGTTCAGCAGGGCAAGTGAAGCTTTCTTT.